The source of this TCR beta chain is a study of T cell changes during pregnancy in multiple sclerosis. V shed 5 bases and J 3 bases; nucleotides not matched to a gene: 6. The germline V gene encodes CDR1 SGHTA and CDR2 FQGNSA. The CDR3 has 14 residues. Clones were sequenced by immunoSEQ multiplex PCR, and TCRdb holds only the in-frame ones, with some missing. The table has under 55,000 clones, about 92% seen once. The chain links TRBV7-2 to TRBJ1-2, with TRBD1 matching over 7 bases. This TCR was sampled from a female donor with multiple sclerosis, enrolled in a pregnancy study. The starting material was CD4+ T cells from peripheral blood mononuclear cells, obtained before pregnancy. The CDR3 DNA reads TGTGCCAGCAGCCACTCCAGGGGGGACTATGGCTACACCTTC. It yields the protein CASSHSRGDYGYTF. Full variable domain (outside the CDR3, taken from reference TRBV7-2 and TRBJ1-2): GAGVSQSPSNKVTEKGKDVELRCDPISGHTALYWYRQSLGQGLEFLIYFQGNSAPDKSGLPSDRFSAERTGGSVSTLTIQRTQQEDSAVYLCASSHSRGDYGYTFGSGTRLTVV.